Listed here are 25 T cell receptor beta chains from one sample, sequenced in a study of OX40 agonist ivuxolimab in advanced cancers. Clones were read by immunoSEQ multiplex PCR, and TCRdb kept only the in-frame ones, dropping some. The table records 50,000 to 65,000 clones, over 80% of them present only once. The specimen was CD4+ or CD8+ T cells sorted from blood, collected in a trial of the OX40 agonist ivuxolimab. The origin of the receptors is an adult with an advanced solid tumor such as melanoma, head and neck, liver or kidney cancer.

This clone has more than one count but fewer than ten. The V and J genes are TRBV5-3 and TRBJ2-3; D might be TRBD1 (5 bases). Being an ORF, TRBV5-3 has a function that is uncertain. This CDR3 comprises 14 residues. Trimming pared 1 base from V and 4 bases from J, leaving 10 bases between. The CDR3 spells CARSLLLGPDTQYF. CDR3 sequence (DNA): TGTGCCAGAAGCTTGTTACTGGGGCCAGATACGCAGTATTTT.

The V call is TRBV18, the J call TRBJ2-7, with no clear D. The germline gives CDR1 KGHSH, CDR2 LQKENI. CDR3 length: 12 residues. Deletions cut 6 bases from V and 1 base from J, with 7 bases between. CDR3 bases: TGTGCCAGCTCTAGTGGTTCCTACGAGCAGTACTTC. Its translation is CASSSGSYEQYF.

The chain has TRBV7-9 and TRBJ2-7; D call uncertain. The CDR3 length is 11 residues. The V gene lost 1 base and the J gene lost 5 bases, with 3 bases spanning the gap. Germline CDR1 reads SEHNR; CDR2 reads FQNEAQ (reference sequence). The CDR3 loop reads CASSLENEQYF. The DNA of the CDR3 is TGTGCCAGCAGCTTAGAGAACGAGCAGTACTTC.

The chain has TRBV28 and TRBJ2-5, with a weak D call TRBD1 (6 bases). The CDR3 is 12 residues long. Trimming took 10 bases from V and 3 from J, leaving 12 bases between them. Germline lookup yields CDR1 MDHEN and CDR2 SYDVKM. DNA for the CDR3: TGTGCCATCGGCCCAGGGGAAGAGACCCAGTACTTC. Amino acid sequence: CAIGPGEETQYF.

This chain links TRBV4-1 with TRBJ2-1; TRBD1 agrees at 8 bases. CDR3 length: 15 residues. Germline CDR1 MGHRA, CDR2 YSYEKL. The ends lost 2 bases at V and 6 bases at J; junction bases unmatched: 6. The CDR3 sequence: CASSQTGGQGNEQFF. CDR3 DNA sequence: TGCGCCAGCAGCCAAACAGGGGGTCAGGGCAATGAGCAGTTCTTC.

The chain couples TRBV10-2 to TRBJ2-1; 7 bases are a match to TRBD2. CDR3 length: 14 amino acids. Germline CDR1 is WSHSY and CDR2 is SAAADI. Trimming cost V 3 bases and J 5 bases; bases outside gene matches: 4. As DNA, the CDR3 is TGCGCCAGCAGTGAAGGGACTAAACACAATGAGCAGTTCTTC. The encoded protein is CASSEGTKHNEQFF.

This rearrangement joins TRBV7-9 to TRBJ2-7, with 8 bases that match TRBD1. With 6 bases clipped from V and 0 bases from J, the junction kept 4 bases outside the gene matches. CDR3 length: 14 residues. Germline assignment: CDR1 SEHNR and CDR2 FQNEAQ (reference sequence). The CDR3: CASSDRGSSYEQYF. CDR3 DNA: TGTGCCAGCAGTGACAGGGGCAGCTCCTACGAGCAGTACTTC.

As DNA, the CDR3 is TGTGCCAGCAGTAAGATATCGAACTTCCCAGAAGCTTTCTTT. It translates to CASSKISNFPEAFF. V usage is TRBV6-5 and J usage is TRBJ1-1; D gene uncertain. Trimming took 5 bases from V and 8 from J, leaving 18 bases between them. Germline values: CDR1 MNHEY, CDR2 SVGAGI. This CDR3 has 14 amino acids.

The V gene is TRBV6-1, the J gene TRBJ1-3; 7 bases are shared with TRBD1. Germline lookup yields CDR1 MNHNS and CDR2 SASEGT. The CDR3 runs 21 residues. Trimming cost V 0 bases and J 7 bases; bases outside gene matches: 24. The CDR3 nucleotides read TGTGCCAGCAGTGAAGCGCTACAGGGGATGTCTAGGGCGAAGTCTGAGAACACCATATATTTT. Translating gives CASSEALQGMSRAKSENTIYF.

This clone was observed a few times. This chain connects TRBV7-9 to TRBJ2-7; 7 bases match TRBD2. From germline, CDR1 is SEHNR and CDR2 FQNEAQ (reference sequence). The CDR3 covers 14 residues. The junction had 7 bases not matched to a gene; V was cut back by 5 bases and J by 3 bases. The CDR3 region has the DNA TGTGCCAGCAGCCCCGGGAGGTTCGGCTACGAGCAGTACTTC. Translated, it gives CASSPGRFGYEQYF. The full variable domain, rest sourced from reference TRBV7-9 and TRBJ2-7, is DTGVSQNPRHKITKRGQNVTFRCDPISEHNRLYWYRQTLGQGPEFLTYFQNEAQLEKSRLLSDRFSAERPKGSFSTLEIQRTEQGDSAMYLCASSPGRFGYEQYFGPGTRLTVT.

This sequence joins TRBV15 and TRBJ2-3, with 8 bases lining up with TRBD2. There are 14 residues in the CDR3. The germline V gene encodes CDR1 LNHNV and CDR2 YYDKDF (reference sequence). V gave up 7 bases and J gave up 6 bases; unmatched junction bases: 9. The CDR3 reads CATKLTGGIDTQYF. The DNA of the CDR3 is TGTGCCACCAAACTTACGGGAGGGATCGATACGCAGTATTTT.

The chain joins TRBV7-6 to TRBJ2-1; no clear D. V was trimmed by 1 base and J by 6 bases, leaving 13 bases between them. Germline values: CDR1 SGHVS, CDR2 FNYEAQ. This CDR3 is built from 15 residues. This CDR3 reads CASSLVNDPGNEQFF. The CDR3 coding sequence is TGTGCCAGCAGCTTAGTCAATGACCCCGGCAATGAGCAGTTCTTC.

The chain links TRBV18 to TRBJ2-7, with 8 nucleotides matching TRBD1. Germline values: CDR1 KGHSH, CDR2 LQKENI. The CDR3 covers 16 residues. The V gene end was trimmed by 3 bases and the J gene end by 0 bases; junction bases not matched to a gene: 7. CDR3 DNA sequence: TGTGCCAGCTCACCCTTCGACAGGGGTAACTCCTACGAGCAGTACTTC. This translates into CASSPFDRGNSYEQYF.

This clone was recorded a few times. The chain carries TRBV19 and TRBJ2-1, with a weak D call TRBD1 (5 bases). Between the trimmed V and J ends, which lost 7 bases and 3 bases, there was a span of 19 bases. The length of the CDR3 is 16 residues. The germline CDR1 and CDR2 sequences are LNHDA and SQIVND (reference sequence). The CDR3, as DNA: TGTGCCAGTACCCCTGGGGCGACCCGACGCTACAATGAGCAGTTCTTC. It is translated as CASTPGATRRYNEQFF.

The chain has TRBV19 and TRBJ2-7, with D uncertain. Germline assignment: CDR1 LNHDA and CDR2 SQIVND (reference sequence). The V and J ends lost 5 bases and 7 bases respectively, with 18 bases between them. CDR3 length: 14 residues. CDR3 protein: CASSHVPGLGEQYF. The CDR3 region has the DNA TGTGCCAGTAGTCACGTCCCAGGTCTTGGAGAGCAGTACTTC.

The chain has TRBV5-1 and TRBJ2-7; 7 bases line up with TRBD2. Germline V CDR1 and CDR2: SGHRS, YFSETQ. There are 15 residues in the CDR3. J lost 2 bases, V lost 0 bases, and 5 bases had no gene match. DNA of the CDR3: TGCGCCAGCAGCTTGGATCGAGCGGGGACCTACGAGCAGTACTTC. Translating gives CASSLDRAGTYEQYF.

The chain recombines TRBV10-2 with TRBJ2-5; D possibly corresponds to TRBD1 (6 bases). CDR1 and CDR2 (germline): WSHSY, SAAADI. There are 13 residues in the CDR3. V dropped 6 bases and J dropped 0 bases, with 8 bases sitting between them. CDR3 sequence: CASSGTYQETQYF. CDR3 DNA sequence: TGCGCCAGCAGCGGGACATACCAAGAGACCCAGTACTTC.

The rearrangement joins TRBV4-3 to TRBJ1-4; a possible D gene is TRBD1 (6 bases). From germline, CDR1 is LGHNA and CDR2 YSLEER. This CDR3 comprises 14 residues. V shed 1 base and J shed 12 bases, with 15 bases lying between them. This CDR3 is CASSQVGGLDQLFF. For the CDR3, the DNA is TGCGCCAGCAGCCAAGTGGGGGGGCTGGACCAACTGTTTTTT.

The chain has TRBV28 and TRBJ2-1; no clear D gene. The V and J ends lost 10 bases and 2 bases respectively, with 9 bases between them. The CDR3 covers 12 residues. Per the germline V gene, CDR1 is MDHEN and CDR2 is SYDVKM. Here the CDR3 reads CATLNTYNEQFF. CDR3 DNA sequence: TGTGCCACCCTGAATACCTACAATGAGCAGTTCTTC.

This sequence joins TRBV9 and TRBJ2-7; 10 bases map to TRBD2. CDR1 and CDR2 from the germline V gene are SGDLS and YYNGEE. V was pared by 0 bases and J by 0 bases, with 9 bases of the junction left unmatched. This CDR3 contains 18 residues. The CDR3 is CASSVVVTSGRLSYEQYF. The CDR3 DNA is TGTGCCAGCAGCGTAGTAGTGACTAGCGGGCGTCTCTCCTACGAGCAGTACTTC.

The genes are TRBV28 and TRBJ2-1; 7 nucleotides align to TRBD1. CDR1 is MDHEN, CDR2 SYDVKM, per germline. The CDR3 is 15 residues long. The ends lost 8 bases at V and 7 bases at J; junction bases unmatched: 14. The CDR3 bases are TGTGCCAGCGCAAGGAGAGACAGGGCAGGAAATGAGCAGTTCTTC. This encodes CASARRDRAGNEQFF.

V and J are TRBV7-2 and TRBJ2-1; 12 positions match TRBD2. Losses at the gene ends were 5 bases for V and 6 bases for J; bases not matched to a gene: 11. There are 17 residues in the CDR3. CDR1 and CDR2 (germline): SGHTA, FQGNSA. The CDR3 is CASSRPSGGASGNEQFF. The CDR3 DNA reads TGTGCCAGCAGCAGGCCTAGCGGGGGGGCGTCAGGCAATGAGCAGTTCTTC.

This chain joins TRBV27 and TRBJ2-1, with TRBD2 as a possible D gene (5 bases). Per germline, CDR1 MNHEY and CDR2 SMNVEV (reference sequence). V lost 3 bases, J lost 1 base, and 13 bases lay in between. This CDR3 has 16 amino acids. The chain's CDR3 is CASSFRPDFSYNEQFF. The CDR3 region has the DNA TGTGCCAGCAGTTTTAGGCCGGACTTTTCCTACAATGAGCAGTTCTTC.

The V call is TRBV7-9, the J call TRBJ1-5, with a tentative D call TRBD1 (6 bases). Germline V CDR1 and CDR2: SEHNR, FQNEAQ (reference sequence). Trimming pared 4 bases from V and 4 bases from J, leaving 17 bases between. The CDR3 loop spans 16 amino acids. The CDR3 DNA follows: TGTGCCAGCAGCTCCACTACAGGGTTGCGGAATCAGCCCCAGCATTTT. It encodes CASSSTTGLRNQPQHF.

This clone was picked up a small number of times. The chain joins TRBV2 to TRBJ2-1; 9 positions agree with TRBD2. The CDR3 is 15 amino acids. V shed 5 bases, J shed 7 bases, and the junction held 9 bases outside the gene matches. The germline V gene encodes CDR1 SNHLY and CDR2 FYNNEI. CDR3 DNA: TGTGCCAGCAGTTGGGGGCGGGGGGGCGGAAATGAGCAGTTCTTC. As protein: CASSWGRGGGNEQFF.